This TCR beta chain was obtained from a study of CD8 T cells in ankylosing spondylitis. Each TCR beta library was made by quantitative 5'-RACE that incorporated molecular barcodes. TCRdb recomputed calls from the 5' RACE reads with MiXCR, one row per CDR3 protein. The sample consists of around 300,000 distinct CDR3 sequences, around 21% of them appearing once. The CDR3 spans 14 residues. The V gene end was trimmed by 3 bases and the J gene end by 6 bases; junction bases not matched to a gene: 4. General study findings and limits: Disease-linked clones reportedly showed significant enrichment in matched ankylosing spondylitis synovial fluid. Ankylosing spondylitis blood appeared to be characterized by a TCR beta motif of fewer than ten highly homologous variants. Peripheral blood samples showed relatively rare disease-linked clones, and these clones were CD8+.

Ten or more counts support this clonotype. Its antigen is not identified. The chain recombines TRBV12-3 or TRBV12-4 with TRBJ2-3; 9 positions agree with TRBD2. This sequence was found in a female donor with ankylosing spondylitis or in good health (not recorded which). Sample: blood, either unsorted or a sorted T cell fraction (not recorded which). The CDR3 coding sequence is TGTGCCAGCAGTTTGCGGGAGGGAAGTGATACGCAGTATTTT. Translated: CASSLREGSDTQYF.